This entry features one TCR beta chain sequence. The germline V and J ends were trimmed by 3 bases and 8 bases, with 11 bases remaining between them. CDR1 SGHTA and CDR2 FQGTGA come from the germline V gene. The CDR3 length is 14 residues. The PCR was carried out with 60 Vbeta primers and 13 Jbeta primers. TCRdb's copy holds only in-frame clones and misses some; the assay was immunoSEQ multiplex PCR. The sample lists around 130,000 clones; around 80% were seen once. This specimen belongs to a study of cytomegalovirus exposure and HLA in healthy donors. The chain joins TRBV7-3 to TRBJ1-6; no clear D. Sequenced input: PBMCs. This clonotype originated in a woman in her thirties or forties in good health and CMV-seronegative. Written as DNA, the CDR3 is TGTGCCAGCAGCTTGGGCCCGGGAGATTCACCCCTCCACTTT. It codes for CASSLGPGDSPLHF.